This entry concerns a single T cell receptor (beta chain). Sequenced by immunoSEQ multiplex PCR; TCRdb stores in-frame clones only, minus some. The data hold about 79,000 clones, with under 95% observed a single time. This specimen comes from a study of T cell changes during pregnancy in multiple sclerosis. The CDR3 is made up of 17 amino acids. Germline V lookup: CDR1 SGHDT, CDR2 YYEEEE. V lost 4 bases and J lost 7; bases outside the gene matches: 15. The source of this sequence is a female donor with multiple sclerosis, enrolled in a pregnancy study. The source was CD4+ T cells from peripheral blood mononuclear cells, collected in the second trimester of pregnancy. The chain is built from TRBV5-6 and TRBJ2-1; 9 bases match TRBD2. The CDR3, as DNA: TGTGCCAGCAGCCGGACTTCTAGCGGGACTGGCCCGAATGAGCAGTTCTTC. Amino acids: CASSRTSSGTGPNEQFF.